This T cell receptor (beta chain) emerged from a study of response to subunit inactivated influenza vaccine. Study-level results: New T cells are recruited in small numbers by each seasonal influenza vaccination, according to the authors' suggestion.

One entry per CDR3 protein, called by TCRdb with MiXCR from the RT-PCR reads. Of under 550,000 distinct CDR3 sequences listed, 7.5% to 8.5% are singletons. This clonotype occurred many times. Its specificity is unknown. Germline V gene sequence: CDR1 LGHNA, CDR2 YSLEER. The CDR3 has 15 amino acids. Trimming left V 0 bases short and J 9 bases short, with 15 bases between. The source was PBMCs from blood, collected less than 30 months after vaccination. This sequence originates from a man aged 50-75 years who received an inactivated influenza vaccine. This sequence joins TRBV4-3 and TRBJ2-1; D gene ambiguous. The CDR3 region is CASSQDGIPESEQFF. For the CDR3, the DNA is TGCGCCAGCAGCCAAGATGGAATCCCCGAGAGTGAGCAGTTCTTC.